The present T cell receptor beta chain was sequenced within a study of Tregs in tolerant kidney transplant recipients. Study-level findings and limits: Biological reproducibility was not directly addressed in this study.

With respect to this clone: The antigen remains unidentified.

The nonmyeloablative bone marrow transplants came from related graft donors, with transient mixed chimerism. Here immunoSEQ multiplex PCR was the method, and the copy in TCRdb shows in-frame clones only, minus some. The sample has roughly 80,000 clones; roughly 90% are singletons. This sequence originates from a human patient who received a combined kidney and bone marrow transplant. Some T cells may be transferred from the graft donor. Sequenced here: CD4+ T cells from blood (PBMCs), sampled 24 months after the transplant.

CDR3 residues: CASSALSGLQDEQFF. Written as DNA, the CDR3 is TGTGCCAGCAGCGCCCTCTCCGGACTACAGGATGAGCAGTTCTTC. The chain employs TRBV7-9 and TRBJ2-1; D perhaps matches TRBD2 (6 bases). Per the germline V gene, CDR1 is SEHNR and CDR2 is FQNEAQ (reference sequence). The CDR3 is 15 residues long. Trimming left V 5 bases short and J 8 bases short, with 19 bases between.